These 2 T cell receptor beta chains share one sample of origin, sequenced in a study of beta chain features in type 1 diabetes. Since all of the isolated RNA was reverse transcribed, expressed TCRB transcripts were what got sequenced. Data came from immunoSEQ multiplex PCR; TCRdb stores just in-frame clones and leaves some out. Of some 150,000 clones detected, approximately 10% appear once; the ten largest clones hold 0.65%. The sequencing sample was made of central memory CD4+ T cells from blood. Receptor source: a middle-aged woman in good health.

This chain links TRBV27 with TRBJ2-1; 8 bases map to TRBD2. There are 15 residues in the CDR3. J was trimmed by 8 bases and V by 4 bases; bases with no gene match: 10. CDR1 is MNHEY, CDR2 SMNVEV, per germline (reference sequence). CDR3 coding DNA: TGTGCCAGCAGTTCAGCGGGGGCCGGAGCTGATGAGCAGTTCTTC. It specifies CASSSAGAGADEQFF.

The genes are TRBV18 and TRBJ1-5; 10 nucleotides align to TRBD1. J gave up 0 bases and V 3 bases, and 8 bases lay outside the gene matches. The length of the CDR3 is 18 residues. The germline V gene has CDR1 KGHSH and CDR2 LQKENI. In DNA form, the CDR3 reads TGTGCCAGCTCACCGGGACAGGGGTACGGAGATAGCAATCAGCCCCAGCATTTT. Translating it yields CASSPGQGYGDSNQPQHF.